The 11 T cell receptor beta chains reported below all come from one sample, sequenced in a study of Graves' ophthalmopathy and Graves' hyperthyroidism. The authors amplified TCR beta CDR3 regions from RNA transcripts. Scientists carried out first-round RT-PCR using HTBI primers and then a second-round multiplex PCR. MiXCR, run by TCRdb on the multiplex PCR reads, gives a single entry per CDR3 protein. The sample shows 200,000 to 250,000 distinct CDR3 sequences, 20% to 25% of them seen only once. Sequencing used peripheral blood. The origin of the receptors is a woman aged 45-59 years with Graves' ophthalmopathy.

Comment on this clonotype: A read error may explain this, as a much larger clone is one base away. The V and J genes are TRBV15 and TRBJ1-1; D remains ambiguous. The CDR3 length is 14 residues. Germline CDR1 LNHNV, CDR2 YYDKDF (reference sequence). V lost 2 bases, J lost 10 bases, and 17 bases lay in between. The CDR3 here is CATSRQQRAGRAFF. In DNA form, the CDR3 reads TGTGCCACCAGCAGACAACAGAGGGCTGGGCGAGCTTTCTTT.

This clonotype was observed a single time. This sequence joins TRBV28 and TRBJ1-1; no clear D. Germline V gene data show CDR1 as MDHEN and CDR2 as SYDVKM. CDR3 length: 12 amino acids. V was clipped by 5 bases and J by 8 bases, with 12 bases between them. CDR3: CASSGNLREAFF. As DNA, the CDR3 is TGTGCCAGCAGTGGAAATCTCAGGGAAGCTTTCTTT.

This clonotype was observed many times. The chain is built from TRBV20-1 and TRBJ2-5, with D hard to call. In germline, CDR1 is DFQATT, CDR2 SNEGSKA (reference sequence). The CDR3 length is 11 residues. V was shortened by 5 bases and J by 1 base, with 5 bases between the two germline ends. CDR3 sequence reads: CSALAQETQYF. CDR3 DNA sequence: TGCAGTGCTTTAGCCCAAGAGACCCAGTACTTC.

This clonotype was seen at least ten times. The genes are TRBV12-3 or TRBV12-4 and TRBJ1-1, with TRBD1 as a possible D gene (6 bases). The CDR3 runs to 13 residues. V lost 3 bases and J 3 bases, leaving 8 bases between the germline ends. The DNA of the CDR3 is TGTGCCAGCAGTTTCGAGGGGGACACTGAAGCTTTCTTT. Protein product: CASSFEGDTEAFF.

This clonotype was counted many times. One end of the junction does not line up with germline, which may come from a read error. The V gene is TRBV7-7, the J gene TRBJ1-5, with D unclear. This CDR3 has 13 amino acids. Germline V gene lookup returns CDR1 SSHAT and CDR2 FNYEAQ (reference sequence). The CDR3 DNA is TGTGCTAGCAGCCAAGGACTCAATCAGCCCCAGCATTTT. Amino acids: CASSQGLNQPQHF.

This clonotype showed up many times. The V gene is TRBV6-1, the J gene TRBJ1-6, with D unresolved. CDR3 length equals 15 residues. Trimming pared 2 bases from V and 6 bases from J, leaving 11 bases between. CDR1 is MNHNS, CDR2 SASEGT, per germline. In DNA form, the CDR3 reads TGTGCCAGCAGTGAACTGGTGACGACTAATTCACCCCTCCACTTT. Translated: CASSELVTTNSPLHF.

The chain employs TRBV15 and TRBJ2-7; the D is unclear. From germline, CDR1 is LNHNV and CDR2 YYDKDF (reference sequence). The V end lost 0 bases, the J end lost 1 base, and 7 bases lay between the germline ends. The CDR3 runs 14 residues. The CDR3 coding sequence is TGTGCCACCAGCAGAGATCTAACATCCTACGAGCAGTACTTC. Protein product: CATSRDLTSYEQYF.

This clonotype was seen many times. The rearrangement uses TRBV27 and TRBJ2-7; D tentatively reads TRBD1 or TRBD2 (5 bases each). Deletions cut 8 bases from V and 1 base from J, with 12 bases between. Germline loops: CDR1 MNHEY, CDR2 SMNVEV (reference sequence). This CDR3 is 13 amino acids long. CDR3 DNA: TGTGCCAGCCGAGGGGTCTCGTCCTACGAGCAGTACTTC. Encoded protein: CASRGVSSYEQYF.

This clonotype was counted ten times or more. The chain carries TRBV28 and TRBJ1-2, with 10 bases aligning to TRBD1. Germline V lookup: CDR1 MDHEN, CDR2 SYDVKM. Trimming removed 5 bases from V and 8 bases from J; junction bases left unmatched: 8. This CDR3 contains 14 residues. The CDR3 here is CASSPPGTGVGYTF. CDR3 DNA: TGTGCCAGCAGTCCTCCCGGGACAGGGGTAGGCTACACCTTC.

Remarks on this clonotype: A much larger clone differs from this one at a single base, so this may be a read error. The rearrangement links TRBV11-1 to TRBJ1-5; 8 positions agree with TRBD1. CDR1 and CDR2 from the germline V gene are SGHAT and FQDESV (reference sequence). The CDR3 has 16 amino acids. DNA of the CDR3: TGTGCCATCAGCCCGAGAGGGGGACAGGGCAATCAGCCCCAGCATTTT. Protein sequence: CAISPRGGQGNQPQHF.

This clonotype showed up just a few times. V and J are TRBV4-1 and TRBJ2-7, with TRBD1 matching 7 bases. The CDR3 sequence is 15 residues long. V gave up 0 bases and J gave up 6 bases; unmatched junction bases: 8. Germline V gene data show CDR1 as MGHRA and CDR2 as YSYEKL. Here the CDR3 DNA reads TGCGCCAGCAGCCAAGATGAGGGGGCGGATTCCGAGCAGTACTTC. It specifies CASSQDEGADSEQYF.